This T cell receptor beta chain originates from a study of T-cell memory formation after mild COVID-19. TCRdb itself ran the 5' RACE reads through MiXCR, one entry per CDR3 protein. The table lists a few hundred thousand distinct CDR3 sequences, 20% to 25% of them singletons, with approximately 12% in the top ten. The CDR3 loop spans 13 amino acids. The V and J ends lost 5 bases and 7 bases, in that order; junction bases with no gene match: 8. The germline gives CDR1 SGHNT, CDR2 YENEEA. What was sequenced was PBMCs or a T cell subset sorted from them (not recorded which). The chain couples TRBV11-3 to TRBJ2-7, with 7 bases matching TRBD1. The TCR originated in an adult woman who had mild COVID-19 (a few samples of this study predate the infection). Cell type and time point are not known. Here the CDR3 reads CASSLTGLTEQYF. The CDR3 bases are TGTGCCAGCAGCCTGACAGGGCTCACAGAGCAGTACTTC. Supplemented by reference TRBV11-3 and TRBJ2-7, the full variable domain reads EAGVVQSPRYKIIEKKQPVAFWCNPISGHNTLYWYLQNLGQGPELLIRYENEEAVDDSQLPKDRFSAERLKGVDSTLKIQPAELGDSAVYLCASSLTGLTEQYFGPGTRLTVT.